The table lists the clone carrying this T cell receptor (beta chain) with a count of one. The antigen remains undetermined. The data originate from a study of beta chain features in type 1 diabetes. Sequencing targeted expressed TCRB transcripts, as all isolated RNA had been reverse transcribed. Sequencing used immunoSEQ multiplex PCR; TCRdb keeps in-frame clones, though not all of them. The sample contains under 70,000 clones, 55% to 75% of which appear only once. Per germline, CDR1 MGHRA and CDR2 YSYEKL. This CDR3 spans 17 amino acids. V lost 0 bases and J lost 5; bases outside the gene matches: 9. Cell sorting via CD45RO/CCR7/CD25/CD127/CD95/CD27 was performed to obtain CD4+ naive, central memory, regulatory and stem cell-like memory cells. Findings and limits, study-wide: When Type 1 diabetes patients were examined, their TCRB CDR3s proved moderately but significantly shorter in all four CD4+ subsets. The study found fewer insertions and more deletions at VDJ junctions in type 1 diabetes patients.

Sample: stem cell memory CD4+ T cells from blood. This TCR came from a woman in her thirties with type 1 diabetes. The gene calls are TRBV4-1 and TRBJ2-1, with 8 nucleotides matching TRBD2. CDR3 in DNA: TGCGCCAGCAGCCAAGATCTCGGTAGCGGGACCCACAATGAGCAGTTCTTC. Its translation: CASSQDLGSGTHNEQFF.